Listed below are T cell receptor beta chains from one sample, sequenced in a study of regulatory T cells in long-lasting Graves disease. TCRdb analysed the multiplex PCR reads with MiXCR anew, one entry per CDR3 protein. The table shows around 340,000 distinct CDR3 sequences, with around 20% occurring only once. Sequencing used peripheral blood mononuclear cells (PBMCs), obtained when the disease was refractory, from a patient treated with antithyroid drugs. The origin of the receptors is a female donor with Graves disease. Both conserved end residues are part of each CDR3. A D gene is named only where the DNA matches it firmly. Clone size, where shown, is once, few, many, or a class for clones that have expanded.

size	J	V	D	CDR3	DNA
many	TRBJ1-1	TRBV12-3/TRBV12-4	-	CASSTRVSEAFF	TGTGCCAGCAGTACCAGGGTTAGTGAAGCTTTCTTT
many	TRBJ1-1	TRBV2	-	CASSKTFEAFF	TGTGCCAGCAGTAAGACATTTGAAGCTTTCTTT
few	TRBJ1-2	TRBV9	TRBD1	CASSDRTGAYGYTF	TGTGCCAGCAGCGACCGGACAGGGGCGTATGGCTACACCTTC
-	TRBJ2-7	TRBV27	-	CASSLSSISSYGQYF	TGTGCCAGCAGTTTATCGTCGATCTCCTCCTACGGGCAGTACTTC
-	TRBJ2-7	TRBV7-2	TRBD2	CASSLGRTSGRIYEQYF	TGTGCCAGCAGCTTGGGGCGGACTAGCGGGAGGATCTACGAGCAGTACTTC
few	TRBJ2-7	TRBV5-6	-	CASSLSRVTYEQYF	TGTGCCAGCAGCTTGTCCAGGGTTACCTACGAGCAGTACTTC
-	TRBJ1-3	TRBV6-5	-	CASSYSAGAGNTIYF	TGTGCCAGCAGTTACTCGGCGGGGGCTGGAAACACCATATATTTT
-	TRBJ2-7	TRBV20-1	TRBD2	CSATSDPGWTSGIRYEQYF	TGCAGTGCTACCTCAGACCCAGGGTGGACTAGCGGGATTCGCTACGAGCAGTACTTC
few	TRBJ2-3	TRBV28	TRBD2	CASSSLTSGRADTQYF	TGTGCCAGCAGTTCCCTGACTAGCGGGAGGGCAGATACGCAGTATTTT
many	TRBJ1-2	TRBV6-5	TRBD1	CASSYPTGNYGYTF	TGTGCCAGCAGTTACCCGACAGGGAACTATGGCTACACCTTC
few	TRBJ1-6	TRBV27	-	CASSLGRDYNSPLHF	TGTGCCAGCAGTTTAGGGCGCGACTATAATTCACCCCTCCACTTT
few	TRBJ1-5	TRBV4-1	-	CASSQANQPQHF	TGCGCCAGCAGCCAAGCCAATCAGCCCCAGCATTTT
many	TRBJ1-5	TRBV2	-	CASSEVGGSGNQPQHF	TGTGCCAGCAGTGAAGTGGGTGGGTCGGGCAATCAGCCCCAGCATTTT
many	TRBJ2-5	TRBV18	-	CASSPAGRIETQYF	TGTGCCAGCTCACCGGCGGGACGGATAGAGACCCAGTACTTC
many	TRBJ1-2	TRBV28	-	CASSLQASSGYTF	TGTGCCAGCAGTTTACAGGCGTCGAGTGGCTACACCTTC
few	TRBJ1-2	TRBV30	-	CAWSRQGYGYTF	TGTGCCTGGAGCCGGCAGGGGTATGGCTACACCTTC
many	TRBJ2-4	TRBV28	-	CASRPMWVKNIQYF	TGTGCCAGCCGACCGATGTGGGTCAAAAACATTCAGTACTTC
-	TRBJ1-4	TRBV29-1	-	CSVEARGAGKLFF	TGCAGCGTTGAAGCTCGCGGCGCCGGAAAACTGTTTTTT
many	TRBJ1-4	TRBV5-1	-	CASSLGRSHEKLFF	TGCGCCAGCAGCTTGGGCAGGAGTCATGAAAAACTGTTTTTT
many	TRBJ2-5	TRBV19	-	CASSYNGGGETQYF	TGTGCCAGTAGTTATAATGGGGGAGGCGAGACCCAGTACTTC
-	TRBJ1-2	TRBV5-6	TRBD1	CASSLVSFRGTDYGYTF	TGTGCCAGCAGCTTGGTAAGCTTTCGTGGGACAGATTATGGCTACACCTTC
-	TRBJ2-5	TRBV5-1	TRBD1	CASSSGQPPQETQYF	TGCGCCAGCAGCTCGGGACAGCCGCCCCAAGAGACCCAGTACTTC
-	TRBJ2-7	TRBV6-2/TRBV6-3	TRBD1	CASVPGQGDYEQYF	TGTGCCAGCGTACCGGGACAGGGGGACTACGAGCAGTACTTC
few	TRBJ2-3	TRBV6-9	TRBD2	CASSWQGLATSTDTQYF	TGTGCCAGCAGTTGGCAGGGACTAGCGACTAGCACAGATACGCAGTATTTT
-	TRBJ2-7	TRBV7-8	TRBD1	CASSFNRGLEQYF	TGTGCCAGCAGCTTCAACAGGGGGCTCGAGCAGTACTTC
-	TRBJ1-5	TRBV6-1	-	CASSEVESGNQPQHF	TGTGCCAGCAGTGAAGTTGAGTCTGGCAATCAGCCCCAGCATTTT
-	TRBJ1-1	TRBV10-2	-	CASASAQGLVTEAFF	TGCGCCAGCGCAAGCGCCCAGGGGCTCGTAACTGAAGCTTTCTTT
-	TRBJ2-3	TRBV7-2	-	CASSPYHVGTDTQYF	TGTGCCAGCAGCCCCTATCACGTCGGCACAGATACGCAGTATTTT
few	TRBJ1-4	TRBV5-1	-	CASSWGADGGKLFF	TGCGCCAGCAGCTGGGGGGCCGACGGGGGGAAACTGTTTTTT
many	TRBJ1-5	TRBV6-1	-	CASDRTQGFNQPQHF	TGTGCCAGCGACCGAACGCAGGGGTTCAATCAGCCCCAGCATTTT
many	TRBJ1-1	TRBV6-5	-	CASSYRRITSEAFF	TGTGCCAGCAGCTACAGACGGATTACCTCTGAAGCTTTCTTT
-	TRBJ2-2	TRBV9	-	CASSAAANTGELFF	TGTGCCAGCAGCGCGGCAGCGAACACCGGGGAGCTGTTTTTT
-	TRBJ1-5	TRBV6-5	-	CASSYGGSGNQPQHF	TGTGCCAGCAGTTACGGAGGGAGCGGCAATCAGCCCCAGCATTTT
-	TRBJ1-3	TRBV19	-	CASSKQDLSGNTIYF	TGTGCCAGTAGTAAACAGGATCTCTCTGGAAACACCATATATTTT
-	TRBJ1-1	TRBV3-1	TRBD1	CVSSSLTGPGGLNTEAFF	TGTGTCAGCAGCTCCTTAACCGGTCCAGGGGGACTTAACACTGAAGCTTTCTTT
-	TRBJ2-7	TRBV28	-	CASSLPGYDYEQYF	TGTGCCAGCAGTTTACCGGGATACGACTACGAGCAGTACTTC
many	TRBJ2-7	TRBV13	-	CASSPGPKGDEQYF	TGTGCCAGCAGCCCGGGCCCTAAAGGGGACGAGCAGTACTTC
-	TRBJ1-1	TRBV19	-	CASSMGLLVNTEAFF	TGTGCCAGTAGTATGGGTCTGCTAGTGAACACTGAAGCTTTCTTT
few	TRBJ2-7	TRBV7-2	-	CASSLDSFSYEQYF	TGTGCCAGCAGCTTAGACAGTTTCTCCTACGAGCAGTACTTC
-	TRBJ2-1	TRBV6-2/TRBV6-3	TRBD1	CASSDTRQGAKFF	TGTGCCAGCAGTGATACCCGACAGGGGGCGAAATTCTTC
-	TRBJ1-1	TRBV20-1	TRBD1	CSASWGQGNTEAFF	TGCAGTGCTAGTTGGGGACAGGGGAACACTGAAGCTTTCTTT
-	TRBJ2-7	TRBV5-6	TRBD1	CASRTRDSSYEQYF	TGTGCCAGCAGAACCCGGGACAGCTCCTACGAGCAGTACTTC
-	TRBJ1-6	TRBV29-1	TRBD1	CSVAAGTDNSPLHF	TGCAGCGTTGCGGCCGGGACAGATAATTCACCCCTCCACTTT
many	TRBJ1-2	TRBV3-1	-	CASTVGARNYGYTF	TGTGCCAGCACCGTGGGGGCGCGGAACTATGGCTACACCTTC
many	TRBJ1-1	TRBV3-1	-	CASSTYRGDTEAFF	TGTGCCAGCAGTACCTACCGCGGGGACACTGAAGCTTTCTTT
-	TRBJ1-4	TRBV10-1	TRBD1	CASSDPGQGREKLFF	TGCGCCAGCAGTGATCCGGGACAGGGGAGGGAAAAACTGTTTTTT
many	TRBJ1-1	TRBV2	-	CASSEEGNTEAFF	TGTGCCAGCAGTGAGGAGGGAAACACTGAAGCTTTCTTT
many	TRBJ1-2	TRBV11-3	TRBD1	CASSPGQGAKGYTF	TGTGCCAGCAGCCCCGGACAGGGGGCGAAAGGCTACACCTTC
-	TRBJ2-1	TRBV6-2/TRBV6-3	-	CASSEKFF	TGTGCCAGCAGTGAAAAGTTCTTC
many	TRBJ2-7	TRBV6-1	TRBD2	CASSELAGSYEQYF	TGTGCCAGCAGTGAATTAGCGGGATCCTACGAGCAGTACTTC
-	TRBJ2-2	TRBV27	TRBD1	CASRAAGTGGTGELFF	TGTGCCAGCCGTGCGGCCGGGACAGGGGGGACCGGGGAGCTGTTTTTT
many	TRBJ2-7	TRBV18	-	CASSIGSEQYF	TGTGCCAGCTCAATAGGGTCCGAGCAGTACTTC
many	TRBJ1-6	TRBV20-1	-	CSARPNNSPLHF	TGCAGTGCTAGACCGAATAATTCACCCCTCCACTTT
many	TRBJ2-7	TRBV6-5	-	CASSWGSPAASGEYF	TGTGCCAGCAGTTGGGGAAGTCCGGCTGCATCAGGGGAGTACTTC
few	TRBJ1-5	TRBV28	-	CASTEAAGANQPQHF	TGTGCCAGCACCGAGGCGGCAGGGGCAAATCAGCCCCAGCATTTT
many	TRBJ1-2	TRBV18	-	CASSPRDGQMSGYTF	TGTGCCAGCTCACCAAGGGACGGACAAATGTCAGGCTACACCTTC
many	TRBJ1-4	TRBV7-2	-	CASSIDPIMNKKLFF	TGTGCCAGCAGCATAGATCCAATAATGAATAAAAAACTGTTTTTT
-	TRBJ2-5	TRBV5-1	TRBD2	CASSAGGASMSQYF	TGCGCCAGCAGCGCGGGGGGCGCGAGTATGTCCCAGTACTTC
many	TRBJ2-7	TRBV3-1	-	CASSQDYGGQYF	TGTGCCAGCAGCCAAGATTACGGGGGCCAATACTTC
many	TRBJ1-2	TRBV12-3/TRBV12-4	-	CASLMGQVSGYTF	TGTGCCAGCCTAATGGGGCAGGTCTCGGGCTACACCTTC